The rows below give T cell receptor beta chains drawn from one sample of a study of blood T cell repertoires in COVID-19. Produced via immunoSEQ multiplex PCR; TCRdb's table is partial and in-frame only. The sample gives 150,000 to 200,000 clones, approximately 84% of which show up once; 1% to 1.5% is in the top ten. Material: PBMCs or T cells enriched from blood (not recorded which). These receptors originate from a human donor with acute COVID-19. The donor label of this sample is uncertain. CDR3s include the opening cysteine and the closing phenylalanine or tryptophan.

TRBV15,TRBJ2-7,CATSSRGIDTRGAEQYF
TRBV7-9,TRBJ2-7,CASSSVLGSSYEQYF
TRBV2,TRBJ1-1,CASRYQMNTEAFF
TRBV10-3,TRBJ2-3,CAISGSGGGTDTQYF
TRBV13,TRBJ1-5,CASSFQGNGNQPQHF
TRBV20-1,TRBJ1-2,CSARRDYGYTF
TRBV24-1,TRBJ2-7,CATSDRGQGARDEQYF
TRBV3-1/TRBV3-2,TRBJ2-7,CASRRSGYEQYF
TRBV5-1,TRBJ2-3,CASSLGDRTDTQYF
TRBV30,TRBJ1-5,CAWSGTDAQPQHF
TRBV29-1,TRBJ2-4,CSVAGGRTENIQYF
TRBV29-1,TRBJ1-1,CSVLGGAGTEAFF
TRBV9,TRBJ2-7,CASSVAQGYEQYF
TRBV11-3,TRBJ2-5,CASSLSSGEETQYF
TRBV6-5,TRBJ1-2,CASSSGSLYGYTF
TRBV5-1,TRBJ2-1,CASSLDGGYTNEQFF
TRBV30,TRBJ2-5,CAWSGGGLQETQYF
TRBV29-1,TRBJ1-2,CSVDINYGYTF
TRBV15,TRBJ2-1,CATKGEGGGARNEQFF
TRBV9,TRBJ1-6,CASSMGQTNSPLHF
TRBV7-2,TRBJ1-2,CASSLGNRGKDYGYTF
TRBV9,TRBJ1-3,CASSVARTGRNTIYF
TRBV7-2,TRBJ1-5,CASSGSGTGALPQHF
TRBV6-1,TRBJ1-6,CASSEWRSNSPLHF
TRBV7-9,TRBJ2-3,CASSLVQGAHSTQYF
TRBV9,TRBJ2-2,CASSVAPHRSKAGGYLTGELFF
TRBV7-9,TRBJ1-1,CASSLARDNTEAFF
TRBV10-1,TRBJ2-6,CASSEDTNVLTF
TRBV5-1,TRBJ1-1,CASSFSQGSTEAFF
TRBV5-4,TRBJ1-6,CASSQAPGHDNSPLHF
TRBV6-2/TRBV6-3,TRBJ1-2,CASSPTGDARSRYGYTF
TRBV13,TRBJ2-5,CASSLQGLGETQYF
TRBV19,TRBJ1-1,CASSPGTGGLEAFF
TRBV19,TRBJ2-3,CASSMWGTTDTQYF
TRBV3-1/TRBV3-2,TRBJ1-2,CASSQDGRGINYGYTF
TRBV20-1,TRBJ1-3,CSASGQSSGNTIYF
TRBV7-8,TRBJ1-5,CASSPTGYGNQPQHF
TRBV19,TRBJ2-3,CASTLGQGTDTQYF
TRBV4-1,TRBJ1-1,CASSQPDRVYTEAFF
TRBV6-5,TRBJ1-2,CAHGASIYGYTF
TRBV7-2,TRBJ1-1,CASGTTPGSEAFF
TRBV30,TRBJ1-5,CAWSNPGNNQPQHF
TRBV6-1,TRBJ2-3,CASSESRGITDTQYF
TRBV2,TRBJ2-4,CASSLENIQYF
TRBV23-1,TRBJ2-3,CASSQSTVQVETDTQYF
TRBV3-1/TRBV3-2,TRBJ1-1,CASSQDLGGTEAFF
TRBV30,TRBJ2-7,CASRRGLGYEQYF
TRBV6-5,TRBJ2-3,CASRRDRTDTQYF
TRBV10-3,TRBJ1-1,CAISEAEQTHEAFF
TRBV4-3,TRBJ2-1,CASSHEDCMVGGCGISYNEQFF
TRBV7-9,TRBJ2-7,CASSSRGGGYEQYF
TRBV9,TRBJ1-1,CASSVDGNTEAFF
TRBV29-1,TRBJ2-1,CSVVSRLVLNEQFF
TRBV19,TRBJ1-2,CASSEAGTVYGYTF
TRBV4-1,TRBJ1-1,CASSQGWGGNEAFF